This TCR beta chain was observed in a study of blood T cell repertoires in COVID-19. Study background: There were acute and convalescent COVID-19 samples, and they came from the United States, Italy and Spain. PBMCs, B-cell-depleted T cells, or T cells were the source of the cDNA or gDNA that made up the material.

The CDR3 has 13 residues. Germline V gene lookup returns CDR1 LNHDA and CDR2 SQIVND (reference sequence). The J segment lost 5 bases and the V segment lost 6 bases, leaving 4 bases of the junction unmatched. Authors' analysis steps: Using reference gene primer amplification, nucleated cell counts were estimated. This table comes from immunoSEQ multiplex PCR, and its TCRdb copy is limited to in-frame clones, with some not included. D and trimming were read from the DNA, whereas the V and J calls and clone size are those reported in that table. This table has about 110,000 clones, approximately 87% appearing once.

This clonotype originated in a woman in her sixties with acute or convalescent COVID-19. The chain has TRBV19 and TRBJ1-5; TRBD1 agrees at 7 bases. The sample comprised peripheral blood. The CDR3 loop reads CASSTGADQPQHF. The DNA for the CDR3 is TGTGCCAGTAGCACAGGGGCCGATCAGCCCCAGCATTTT.